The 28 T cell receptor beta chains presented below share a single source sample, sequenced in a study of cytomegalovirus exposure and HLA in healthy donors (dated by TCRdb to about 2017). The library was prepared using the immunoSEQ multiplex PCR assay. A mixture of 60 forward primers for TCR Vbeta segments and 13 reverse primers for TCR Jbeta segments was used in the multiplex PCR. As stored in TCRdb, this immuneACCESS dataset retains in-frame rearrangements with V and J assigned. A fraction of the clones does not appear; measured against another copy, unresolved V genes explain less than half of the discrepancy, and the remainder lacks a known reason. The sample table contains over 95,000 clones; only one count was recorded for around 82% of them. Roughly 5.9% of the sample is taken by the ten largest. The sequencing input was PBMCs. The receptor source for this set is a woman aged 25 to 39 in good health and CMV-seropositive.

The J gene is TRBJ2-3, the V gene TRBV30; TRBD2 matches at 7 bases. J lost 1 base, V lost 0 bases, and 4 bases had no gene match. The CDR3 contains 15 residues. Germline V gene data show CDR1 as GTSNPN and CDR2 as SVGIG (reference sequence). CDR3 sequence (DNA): TGTGCCTGGAGTGTCGGGGGGTTTGGCACAGATACGCAGTATTTT. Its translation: CAWSVGGFGTDTQYF.

In nucleotides, the CDR3 is TGTGCCAGCAGCCAAGGGTACTATACTAGCACAGATACGCAGTATTTT. Translated, it gives CASSQGYYTSTDTQYF. The chain couples TRBV14 to TRBJ2-3; D is uncertain. The length of the CDR3 is 16 residues. Germline CDR1 reads SGHDN; CDR2 reads FVKESK. The V and J ends lost 1 base and 0 bases respectively, with 11 bases between them.

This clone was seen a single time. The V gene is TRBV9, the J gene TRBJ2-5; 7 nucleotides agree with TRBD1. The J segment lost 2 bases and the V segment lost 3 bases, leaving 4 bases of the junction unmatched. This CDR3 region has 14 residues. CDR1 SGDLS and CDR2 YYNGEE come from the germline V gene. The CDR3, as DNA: TGTGCCAGCAGCGAAACAGGGGCTCAAGAGACCCAGTACTTC. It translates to CASSETGAQETQYF.

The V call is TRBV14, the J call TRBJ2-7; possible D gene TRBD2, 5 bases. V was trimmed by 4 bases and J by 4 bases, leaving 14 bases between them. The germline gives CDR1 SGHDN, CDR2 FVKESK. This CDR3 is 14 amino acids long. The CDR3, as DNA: TGTGCCAGCAGCCTTACGGGATCCTTTTACGAGCAGTACTTC. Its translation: CASSLTGSFYEQYF. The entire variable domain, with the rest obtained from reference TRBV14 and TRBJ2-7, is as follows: EAGVTQFPSHSVIEKGQTVTLRCDPISGHDNLYWYRRVMGKEIKFLLHFVKESKQDESGMPNNRFLAERTGGTYSTLKVQPAELEDSGVYFCASSLTGSFYEQYFGPGTRLTVT.

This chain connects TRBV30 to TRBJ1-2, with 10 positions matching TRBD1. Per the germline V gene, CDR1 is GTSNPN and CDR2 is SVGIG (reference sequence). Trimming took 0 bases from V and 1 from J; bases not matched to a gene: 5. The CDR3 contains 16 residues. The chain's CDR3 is CAWSVTRTGGNYGYTF. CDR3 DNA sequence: TGTGCCTGGAGTGTTACTAGGACAGGGGGTAACTATGGCTACACCTTC.

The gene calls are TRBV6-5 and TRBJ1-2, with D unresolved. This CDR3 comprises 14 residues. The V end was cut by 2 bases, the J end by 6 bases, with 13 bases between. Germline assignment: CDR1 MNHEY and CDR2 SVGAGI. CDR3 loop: CASSYNSGEDGYTF. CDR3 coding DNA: TGTGCCAGCAGTTACAATAGTGGGGAGGATGGCTACACCTTC.

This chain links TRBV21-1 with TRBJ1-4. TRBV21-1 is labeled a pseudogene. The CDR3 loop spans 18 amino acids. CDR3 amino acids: CASSMKPLISRTNEKLFF. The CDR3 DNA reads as TGTGCCAGCAGCATGAAACCGTTAATAAGTCGGACTAATGAAAAACTGTTTTTT.

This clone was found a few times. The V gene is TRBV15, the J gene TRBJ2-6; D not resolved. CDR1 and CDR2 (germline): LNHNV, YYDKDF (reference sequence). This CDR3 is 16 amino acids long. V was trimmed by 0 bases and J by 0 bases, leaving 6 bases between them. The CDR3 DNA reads TGTGCCACCAGCAGAGAGTACGGCTCTGGGGCCAACGTCCTGACTTTC. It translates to CATSREYGSGANVLTF.

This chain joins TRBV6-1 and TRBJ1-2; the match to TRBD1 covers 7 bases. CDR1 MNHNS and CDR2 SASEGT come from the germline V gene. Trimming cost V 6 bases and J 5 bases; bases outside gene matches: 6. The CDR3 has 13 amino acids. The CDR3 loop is CASRRPGQYGYTF. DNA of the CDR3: TGTGCCAGCAGAAGGCCGGGACAGTATGGCTACACCTTC.

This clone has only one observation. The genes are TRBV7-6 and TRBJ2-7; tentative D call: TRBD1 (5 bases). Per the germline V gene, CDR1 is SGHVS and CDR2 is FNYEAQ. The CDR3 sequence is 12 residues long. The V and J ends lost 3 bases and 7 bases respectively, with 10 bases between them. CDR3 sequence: CASSFFQGEQYF. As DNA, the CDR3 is TGTGCCAGCAGCTTTTTCCAGGGTGAGCAGTACTTC.

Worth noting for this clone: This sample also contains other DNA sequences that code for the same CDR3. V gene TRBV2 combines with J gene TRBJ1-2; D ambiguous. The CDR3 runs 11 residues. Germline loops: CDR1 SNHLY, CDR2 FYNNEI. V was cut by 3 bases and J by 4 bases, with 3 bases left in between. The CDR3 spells CASSDGYGYTF. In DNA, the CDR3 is TGTGCCAGCAGTGACGGCTATGGCTACACCTTC.

CDR3 amino acids: CASSGDYGTYEQYF. For the CDR3, the DNA is TGTGCCAGTAGCGGAGACTACGGGACCTACGAGCAGTACTTC. The chain is built from TRBV19 and TRBJ2-7; a weak D match, TRBD2 (5 bases). V shed 6 bases and J shed 2 bases, with 14 bases lying between them. Germline loops: CDR1 LNHDA, CDR2 SQIVND (reference sequence). The CDR3 extends over 14 amino acids.

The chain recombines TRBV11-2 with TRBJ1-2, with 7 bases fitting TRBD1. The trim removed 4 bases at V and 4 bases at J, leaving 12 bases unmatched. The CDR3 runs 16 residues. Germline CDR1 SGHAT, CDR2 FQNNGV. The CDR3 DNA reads TGTGCCAGCAGCTCCACTGGGGACAGTTCCCTCTATGGCTACACCTTC. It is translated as CASSSTGDSSLYGYTF.

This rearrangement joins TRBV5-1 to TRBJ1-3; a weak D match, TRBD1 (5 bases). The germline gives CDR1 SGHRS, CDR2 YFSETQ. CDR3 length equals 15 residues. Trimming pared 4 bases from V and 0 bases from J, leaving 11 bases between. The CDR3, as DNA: TGCGCCAGCAGCCCTGACAGCTACTCTGGAAACACCATATATTTT. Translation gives CASSPDSYSGNTIYF.

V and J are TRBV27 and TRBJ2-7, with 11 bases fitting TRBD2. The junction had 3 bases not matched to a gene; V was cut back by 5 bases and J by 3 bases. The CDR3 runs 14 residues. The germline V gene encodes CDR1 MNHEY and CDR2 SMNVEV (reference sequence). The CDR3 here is CASSTGTSGYEQYF. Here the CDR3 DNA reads TGTGCCAGCAGTACCGGGACTAGCGGCTACGAGCAGTACTTC.

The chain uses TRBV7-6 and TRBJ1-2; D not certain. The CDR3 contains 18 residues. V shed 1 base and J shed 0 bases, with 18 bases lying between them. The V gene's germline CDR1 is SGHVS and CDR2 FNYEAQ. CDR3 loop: CASSLVSWARHPNYGYTF. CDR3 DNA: TGTGCCAGCAGCTTAGTTTCATGGGCGAGACATCCTAACTATGGCTACACCTTC.

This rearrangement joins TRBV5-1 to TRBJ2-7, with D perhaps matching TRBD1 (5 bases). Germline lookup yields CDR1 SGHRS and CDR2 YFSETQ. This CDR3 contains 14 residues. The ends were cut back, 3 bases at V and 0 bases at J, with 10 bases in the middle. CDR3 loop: CASSSTAGSYEQYF. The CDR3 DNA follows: TGCGCCAGCAGCTCGACAGCTGGCTCCTACGAGCAGTACTTC.

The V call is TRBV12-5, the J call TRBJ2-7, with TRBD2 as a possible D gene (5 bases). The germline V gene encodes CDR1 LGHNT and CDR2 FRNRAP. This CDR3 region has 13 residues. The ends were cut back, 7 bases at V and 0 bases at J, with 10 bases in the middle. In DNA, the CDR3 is TGTGCTAGTGTATACAGCGGCTCCTACGAGCAGTACTTC. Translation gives CASVYSGSYEQYF.

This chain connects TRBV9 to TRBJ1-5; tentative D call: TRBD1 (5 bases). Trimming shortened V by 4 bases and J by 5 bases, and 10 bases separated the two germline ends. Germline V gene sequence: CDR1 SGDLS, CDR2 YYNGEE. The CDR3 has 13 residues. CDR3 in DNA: TGTGCCAGCAGCCAAGACAGAGATCAGCCCCAGCATTTT. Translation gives CASSQDRDQPQHF.

The DNA of the CDR3 is TGTGCCAGCAGCTTAGCAGGGGGCGACGAAAAACTGTTTTTT. Its translation: CASSLAGGDEKLFF. The chain has TRBV7-9 and TRBJ1-4; 7 positions agree with TRBD1. The CDR3 totals 14 residues. Per germline, CDR1 SEHNR and CDR2 FQNEAQ (reference sequence). Germline trimming cut 0 bases from V and 8 bases from J; bases unmatched to any gene: 3. The full variable domain, with the rest looked up from reference TRBV7-9 and TRBJ1-4, is DTGVSQNPRHKITKRGQNVTFRCDPISEHNRLYWYRQTLGQGPEFLTYFQNEAQLEKSRLLSDRFSAERPKGSFSTLEIQRTEQGDSAMYLCASSLAGGDEKLFFGSGTQLSVL.

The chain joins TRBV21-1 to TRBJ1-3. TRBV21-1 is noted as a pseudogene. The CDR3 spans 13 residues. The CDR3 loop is CASSKARGGWLYF. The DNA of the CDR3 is TGTGCCAGCAGCAAAGCGCGGGGCGGGTGGCTATATTTT.

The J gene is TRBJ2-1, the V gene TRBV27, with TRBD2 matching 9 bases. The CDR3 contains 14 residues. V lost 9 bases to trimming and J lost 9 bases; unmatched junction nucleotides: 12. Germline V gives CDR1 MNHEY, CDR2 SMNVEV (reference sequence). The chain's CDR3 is CASTGSGGRGEQFF. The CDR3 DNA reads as TGTGCCAGTACCGGTAGCGGGGGCCGGGGTGAGCAGTTCTTC.

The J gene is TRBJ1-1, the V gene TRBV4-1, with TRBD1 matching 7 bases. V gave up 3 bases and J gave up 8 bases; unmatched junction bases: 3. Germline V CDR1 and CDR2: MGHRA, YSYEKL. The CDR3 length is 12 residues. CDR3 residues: CASSHRDSEAFF. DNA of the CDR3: TGCGCCAGCAGCCATCGGGACAGCGAAGCTTTCTTT.

The DNA for the CDR3 is TGTGCCAGCAGTTCCGGACTAGCGGGAGTAGAGCAGTACTTC. It yields the protein CASSSGLAGVEQYF. The chain carries TRBV6-5 and TRBJ2-7; 13 nucleotides line up with TRBD2. The V segment lost 4 bases and the J segment 7 bases; nucleotides outside the gene matches: 4. This CDR3 comprises 14 residues. Germline loops: CDR1 MNHEY, CDR2 SVGAGI.

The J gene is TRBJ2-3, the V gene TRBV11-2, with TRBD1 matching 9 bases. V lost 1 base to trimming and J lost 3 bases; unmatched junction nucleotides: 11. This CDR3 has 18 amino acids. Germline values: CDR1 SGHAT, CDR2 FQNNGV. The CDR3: CASSLAQQGAVKTDTQYF. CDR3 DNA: TGTGCCAGCAGCTTAGCCCAACAGGGGGCTGTAAAAACAGATACGCAGTATTTT.

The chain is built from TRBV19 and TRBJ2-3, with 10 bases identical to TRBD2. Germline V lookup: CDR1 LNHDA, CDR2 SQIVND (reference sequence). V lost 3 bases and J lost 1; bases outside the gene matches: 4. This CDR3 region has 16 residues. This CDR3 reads CASSISLAGGTDTQYF. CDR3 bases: TGTGCCAGTAGTATCTCCCTAGCGGGGGGCACAGATACGCAGTATTTT.

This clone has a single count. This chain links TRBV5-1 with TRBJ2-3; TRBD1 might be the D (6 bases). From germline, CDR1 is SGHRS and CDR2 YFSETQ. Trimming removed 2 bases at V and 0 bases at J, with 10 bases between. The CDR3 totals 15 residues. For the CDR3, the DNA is TGCGCCAGCAGCTTCGGGACAATTAGCACAGATACGCAGTATTTT. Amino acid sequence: CASSFGTISTDTQYF.

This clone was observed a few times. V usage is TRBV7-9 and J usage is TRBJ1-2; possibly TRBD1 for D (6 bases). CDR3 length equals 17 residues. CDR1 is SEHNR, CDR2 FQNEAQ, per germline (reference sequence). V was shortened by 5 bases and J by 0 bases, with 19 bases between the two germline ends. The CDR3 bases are TGTGCCAGCAGCACCCGTTCACAGGGTTCGGCTAACTATGGCTACACCTTC. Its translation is CASSTRSQGSANYGYTF.